Listed here are 30 T cell receptor beta chains from one sample, sequenced in a study of shared clonotypes between healthy human individuals. Generated by immunoSEQ multiplex PCR, the TCRdb table keeps only in-frame clones and is missing some. The sample includes a few million clones, about 90% of them seen just once. Source material: naive CD4+ T cells from PBMCs. Stated subset: CD45RA+ positively selected. Receptors originate from a man aged 18 to 29 in good health. Some clones in this sample may be carry-over from other donors' samples.

The CDR3 coding sequence is TGTGCCATCAGTGAGTCCTCGAGTTATACGCAGTATTTT. Its protein product is CAISESSSYTQYF. The chain combines TRBV10-3 with TRBJ2-3; D gene uncertain. V gave up 0 bases and J gave up 7 bases, with 8 bases separating them. The length of the CDR3 is 13 residues. Germline assignment: CDR1 ENHRY and CDR2 SYGVKD.

This chain joins TRBV6-4 and TRBJ2-2; 13 bases line up with TRBD2. The J segment lost 5 bases and the V segment lost 6 bases, leaving 6 bases of the junction unmatched. Germline V gene data show CDR1 as MRHNA and CDR2 as SNTAGT. This CDR3 comprises 16 residues. The CDR3: CASSRTSGSGTGELFF. The CDR3 DNA reads as TGTGCCAGCAGCCGGACTAGCGGGAGTGGGACCGGGGAGCTGTTTTTT.

The chain uses TRBV6-6 and TRBJ1-2; 7 positions agree with TRBD1. CDR3 length: 12 amino acids. J gave up 14 bases and V 5 bases, and 11 bases lay outside the gene matches. The germline CDR1 and CDR2 sequences are MNHNY and SVGAGI (reference sequence). DNA of the CDR3: TGTGCCAGCAGTGCACGGGACAGACTCGAGACCTTC. It translates to CASSARDRLETF.

The rearrangement uses TRBV28 and TRBJ2-7; 7 nucleotides match TRBD2. Trimming at V came to 5 bases and at J to 2 bases, leaving 12 bases not matched to a gene. From germline, CDR1 is MDHEN and CDR2 SYDVKM. The CDR3 length is 16 residues. The CDR3 sequence: CASSPTGRGTTYEQYF. CDR3 in DNA: TGTGCCAGCAGTCCCACGGGGAGGGGCACAACCTACGAGCAGTACTTC.

A word on this clone: This sample includes further DNA sequences coding for the same CDR3. The rearrangement joins TRBV25-1 to TRBJ2-7, with TRBD1 as a possible D gene (5 bases). The CDR3 loop spans 13 amino acids. The V end lost 2 bases, the J end lost 3 bases, and 8 bases lay between the germline ends. The germline V gene has CDR1 MGHDK and CDR2 SYGVNS. In DNA, the CDR3 is TGTGCCAGCAGTGAAGGGGCACGCTACGAGCAGTACTTC. Its translation is CASSEGARYEQYF.

The rearrangement joins TRBV18 to TRBJ1-3, with D perhaps TRBD1 (6 bases). The ends were cut back, 4 bases at V and 0 bases at J, with 13 bases in the middle. The CDR3 contains 16 residues. Germline CDR1 KGHSH, CDR2 LQKENI. CDR3 in DNA: TGTGCCAGCTCACTGAACAGGGCTATCTCTGGAAACACCATATATTTT. Translated, it gives CASSLNRAISGNTIYF.

Remarks on this clone: A read error may produce the germline difference seen at one junction end. The rearrangement uses TRBV30 and TRBJ2-1; 8 bases are a match to TRBD2. CDR3 size: 11 residues. Germline V gene lookup returns CDR1 GTSNPN and CDR2 SVGIG (reference sequence). The CDR3 bases are TGTGCCTGGAGTGTTAGCGGGATTAATCTCTTC. It encodes CAWSVSGINLF.

A note on this clone: This specimen includes other DNA sequences encoding the same CDR3. The V call is TRBV15, the J call TRBJ1-1; D is perhaps TRBD1 (5 bases). This CDR3 spans 14 amino acids. V was trimmed by 0 bases and J by 4 bases, leaving 9 bases between them. Germline CDR1 and CDR2: LNHNV and YYDKDF (reference sequence). CDR3 in amino acids: CATSRDGGSTEAFF. In DNA form, the CDR3 reads TGTGCCACCAGCAGAGATGGGGGATCCACTGAAGCTTTCTTT.

J is TRBJ1-2 and V is TRBV14; D unclear. Trimming took 0 bases from V and 0 from J, leaving 11 bases between them. The CDR3 has 16 amino acids. Germline V gene lookup returns CDR1 SGHDN and CDR2 FVKESK. In DNA, the CDR3 is TGTGCCAGCAGCCAAGATCTAGGATGGGCTAACTATGGCTACACCTTC. As protein: CASSQDLGWANYGYTF.

This rearrangement joins TRBV7-3 to TRBJ2-3; possibly TRBD1 or TRBD2 for D (5 bases each). Trimming stripped 4 bases from V and 2 bases from J, with 10 bases between. Germline-derived CDR1 and CDR2 are SGHTA and FQGTGA. The length of the CDR3 is 14 residues. The CDR3 region is CASSSRGATDTQYF. CDR3 bases: TGTGCCAGCAGCTCGAGGGGTGCCACAGATACGCAGTATTTT.

The chain has TRBV13 and TRBJ2-5; no reliable D call. Germline V lookup: CDR1 PRHDT, CDR2 FYEKMQ (reference sequence). The CDR3 has 14 residues. V was pared by 0 bases and J by 5 bases, with 10 bases between. As DNA, the CDR3 is TGTGCCAGCAGCTTAGGGCCAGGACGGGAGACCCAGTACTTC. This sequence encodes CASSLGPGRETQYF.

The chain has TRBV5-4 and TRBJ1-1; perhaps TRBD1 as D (6 bases). Trimming stripped 3 bases from V and 1 base from J, with 10 bases between. Looked up from germline, CDR1 is SGHNT and CDR2 is YYREEE (reference sequence). This CDR3 region has 14 residues. The CDR3 sequence: CASSYTGRNTEAFF. DNA of the CDR3: TGTGCCAGCAGCTACACAGGGAGGAACACTGAAGCTTTCTTT.

The J gene is TRBJ2-1, the V gene TRBV18; 7 positions agree with TRBD2. The CDR3 covers 16 residues. The germline gives CDR1 KGHSH, CDR2 LQKENI. J gave up 2 bases and V 3 bases, and 7 bases lay outside the gene matches. In DNA form, the CDR3 reads TGTGCCAGCTCACCCCTGGGAGGGTCCCCCTACAATGAGCAGTTCTTC. Translated, it gives CASSPLGGSPYNEQFF.

This clone was seen more than once but under ten times. The chain employs TRBV4-2 and TRBJ1-1, with D unclear. The CDR3 loop spans 14 amino acids. Trimming left V 1 base short and J 0 bases short, with 6 bases between. The germline V gene has CDR1 LGHNA and CDR2 YNFKEQ. The CDR3 here is CASSQVGMNTEAFF. CDR3 sequence (DNA): TGTGCCAGCAGCCAAGTCGGCATGAACACTGAAGCTTTCTTT.

V is TRBV4-1 and J is TRBJ2-6, with 8 bases aligning to TRBD1. V was clipped by 3 bases and J by 0 bases; unmatched bases: 4. CDR1 is MGHRA and CDR2 is YSYEKL in the germline V gene. This CDR3 contains 17 residues. The CDR3 protein is CASSQRDRSSGANVLTF. The CDR3 nucleotides are TGCGCCAGCAGCCAGAGGGACAGGAGCTCTGGGGCCAACGTCCTGACTTTC.

Of note for this clone: In the same sample, other DNA sequences code for this CDR3. The chain combines TRBV5-1 with TRBJ2-3; no clear D. Germline CDR1 is SGHRS and CDR2 is YFSETQ. This CDR3 is built from 15 residues. V lost 0 bases, J lost 0 bases, and 8 bases lay in between. CDR3 residues: CASSLGVGSTDTQYF. In DNA form, the CDR3 reads TGCGCCAGCAGCTTGGGTGTGGGTAGCACAGATACGCAGTATTTT. Looking up the rest from reference TRBV5-1 and TRBJ2-3 gives the full variable domain: KAGVTQTPRYLIKTRGQQVTLSCSPISGHRSVSWYQQTPGQGLQFLFEYFSETQRNKGNFPGRFSGRQFSNSRSEMNVSTLELGDSALYLCASSLGVGSTDTQYFGPGTRLTVL.

This chain joins TRBV2 and TRBJ2-4; D ambiguous. Trimming shortened V by 2 bases and J by 11 bases, and 7 bases separated the two germline ends. Germline CDR1 reads SNHLY; CDR2 reads FYNNEI. The CDR3 sequence is 11 residues long. As DNA, the CDR3 is TGTGCCAGCAGTGAATTTTCCGTTCAGTACTTC. Its translation: CASSEFSVQYF.

The V call is TRBV10-1, the J call TRBJ2-7, with TRBD1 matching over 7 bases. CDR3 length: 14 amino acids. With 2 bases clipped from V and 1 base from J, the junction kept 2 bases outside the gene matches. Germline-derived CDR1 and CDR2 are WNHNN and SYGVQD (reference sequence). CDR3 region: CASSEVRGSYEQYF. CDR3 sequence (DNA): TGCGCCAGCAGTGAGGTCAGGGGGTCCTACGAGCAGTACTTC.

Remarks on this clone: The sample carries other DNA sequences with the same CDR3. The chain joins TRBV7-2 to TRBJ2-7, with D perhaps matching TRBD1 or TRBD2 (6 bases each). Trimming took 1 base from V and 2 from J, leaving 9 bases between them. Per the germline V gene, CDR1 is SGHTA and CDR2 is FQGNSA. The CDR3 has 14 residues. For the CDR3, the DNA is TGTGCCAGCAGCTTAGGGGGGGCGGCCTACGAGCAGTACTTC. This codes for CASSLGGAAYEQYF.

The sample holds one count of this clone. One junction end does not reproduce the germline sequence, and a read error may be involved. V usage is TRBV20-1 and J usage is TRBJ2-7; D call uncertain. CDR1 is DFQATT, CDR2 SNEGSKA, per germline (reference sequence). CDR3 length equals 8 residues. DNA of the CDR3: TGCAGTGCTAAGAACTTGATATTC. Protein product: CSAKNLIF.

This chain uses TRBV21-1 with TRBJ2-3; TRBD1, as called in the table, went unchecked against the DNA. TRBV21-1 is an annotated pseudogene. The CDR3 totals 9 residues. The chain's CDR3 is CAPGETQYF. Here the CDR3 DNA reads TGTGCCCCAGGGGAGACGCAGTATTTT.

The chain carries TRBV15 and TRBJ1-5; the D gene is possibly TRBD1 (5 bases). The V end lost 1 base, the J end lost 1 base, and 8 bases lay between the germline ends. The CDR3 runs to 15 residues. Per the germline V gene, CDR1 is LNHNV and CDR2 is YYDKDF (reference sequence). The CDR3 loop is CATSRGGTSNQPQHF. CDR3 coding DNA: TGTGCCACCAGCAGAGGCGGGACGAGCAATCAGCCCCAGCATTTT.

The J gene is TRBJ2-7, the V gene TRBV18; D possibly corresponds to TRBD2 (6 bases). The CDR3 contains 16 residues. Germline lookup yields CDR1 KGHSH and CDR2 LQKENI. V lost 6 bases, J lost 0 bases, and 18 bases lay in between. CDR3 loop: CASSPIRGGASYEQYF. Here the CDR3 DNA reads TGTGCCAGCTCCCCAATCCGAGGAGGGGCCTCCTACGAGCAGTACTTC.

V gene TRBV4-1 combines with J gene TRBJ2-7; no firm D call. Trimming left V 0 bases short and J 0 bases short, with 9 bases between. The CDR3 is 15 residues long. Germline V CDR1 and CDR2: MGHRA, YSYEKL. CDR3 nucleotide sequence: TGCGCCAGCAGCCAAGACGGCCGTAGCTCCTACGAGCAGTACTTC. Its translation is CASSQDGRSSYEQYF.

CDR3 protein: CASSILAGDMGTQYF. The CDR3, as DNA: TGTGCCAGCAGCATACTAGCGGGAGACATGGGTACGCAGTATTTT. This chain joins TRBV7-3 and TRBJ2-3, with TRBD2 identical over 11 bases. The germline CDR1 and CDR2 sequences are SGHTA and FQGTGA. J gave up 8 bases and V 5 bases, and 9 bases lay outside the gene matches. This CDR3 contains 15 residues.

The chain is built from TRBV7-8 and TRBJ1-1, with TRBD1 as a possible D gene (5 bases). The V end lost 5 bases, the J end lost 1 base, and 8 bases lay between the germline ends. Per germline, CDR1 SGHVS and CDR2 FQNEAQ. The CDR3 runs to 13 residues. Here the CDR3 DNA reads TGTGCCAGCAGCAGAACAGGGAACACTGAAGCTTTCTTT. This translates into CASSRTGNTEAFF.

The V gene is TRBV7-2, the J gene TRBJ2-3; D possibly corresponds to TRBD2 (6 bases). This CDR3 comprises 19 residues. Germline values: CDR1 SGHTA, CDR2 FQGNSA. The V end was cut by 1 base, the J end by 1 base, with 21 bases between. The CDR3 coding sequence is TGTGCCAGCAGCTTAGGTGGTTATTGGAGGGTGGGGGGCACAGATACGCAGTATTTT. Translated: CASSLGGYWRVGGTDTQYF.

The chain carries TRBV27 and TRBJ2-7; 7 nucleotides agree with TRBD1. V shed 6 bases and J 7 bases; nucleotides not matched to a gene: 12. Germline lookup yields CDR1 MNHEY and CDR2 SMNVEV (reference sequence). The CDR3 totals 14 residues. The CDR3 DNA reads as TGTGCCAGCAGACCTATTAGGGCAGGGGGAGAGCAGTACTTC. Its translation: CASRPIRAGGEQYF.

The chain links TRBV5-1 to TRBJ2-5, with 10 bases aligning to TRBD2. Trimming took 2 bases from V and 2 from J; bases not matched to a gene: 12. This CDR3 contains 18 residues. Per germline, CDR1 SGHRS and CDR2 YFSETQ. The CDR3 is CASSFLASGRGAQETQYF. In nucleotides, the CDR3 is TGCGCCAGCAGCTTTCTCGCTAGCGGGAGAGGCGCACAAGAGACCCAGTACTTC. Combining the CDR3 with reference TRBV5-1 and TRBJ2-5 gives the whole variable domain KAGVTQTPRYLIKTRGQQVTLSCSPISGHRSVSWYQQTPGQGLQFLFEYFSETQRNKGNFPGRFSGRQFSNSRSEMNVSTLELGDSALYLCASSFLASGRGAQETQYFGPGTRLLVL.

To note about this clone: The same CDR3 also results from other DNA sequences found in this sample. The genes are TRBV6-1 and TRBJ1-1; no clear D gene. Trimming removed 0 bases at V and 3 bases at J, with 5 bases between. Germline CDR1 reads MNHNS; CDR2 reads SASEGT. This CDR3 has 13 amino acids. The CDR3 bases are TGTGCCAGCAGTGAAGCTCCAGACACTGAAGCTTTCTTT. Protein: CASSEAPDTEAFF.